A selection of T cell receptor beta chains follows, all from one sample in a study of blood T cell repertoires in COVID-19. The data were produced by immunoSEQ multiplex PCR, yet TCRdb's version contains in-frame clones alone and is incomplete. The sample yields approximately 150,000 clones, 80% to 90% seen once. Sequences were obtained from peripheral blood. These receptors were taken from a woman aged 80 or over with COVID-19, enrolled during active disease. The CDR3 runs from the conserved cysteine through the conserved F or W. Fields, in order: V gene, J gene, D gene, clone size, CDR3 DNA, CDR3 protein. D genes are given only for firm matches. Size is omitted from some rows. Given values are once, few, many or a class for expanded clones.

TRBV5-1,TRBJ2-5,-,-,TGCGCCAGCAGCCCGCGACACGGAGTAGCGGAAGAGACCCAGTACTTC,CASSPRHGVAEETQYF
TRBV6-2/TRBV6-3,TRBJ2-3,TRBD2,-,TGTGCCAGCAGTTATCCCGGGACTAGCGGGATAGATACGCAGTATTTT,CASSYPGTSGIDTQYF
TRBV14,TRBJ2-7,TRBD2,-,TGTGCCAGCAGCCAAGGGGGTGGGAGGGCCTACGAGCAGTACTTC,CASSQGGGRAYEQYF
TRBV6-2/TRBV6-3,TRBJ2-2,TRBD1,once,TGTGCCAGCGGCCCCGGGACAGGGGTCACCGGGGAGCTGTTTTTT,CASGPGTGVTGELFF
TRBV2,TRBJ1-2,-,-,TGTGCCAGCAGTGTTTACACCTTAGGCTACACCTTC,CASSVYTLGYTF
TRBV24-1,TRBJ2-3,-,-,TGTGCCACTTCGCTAGCGTGGAGCACAGATACGCAGTATTTT,CATSLAWSTDTQYF
TRBV5-1,TRBJ2-3,TRBD2,-,TGCGCCAGCAGCTCTAGCGGTAGCACAGATACGCAGTATTTT,CASSSSGSTDTQYF
TRBV28,TRBJ2-7,-,-,TGTGCCAGCAGTTCCGGGAGAGACGTCTACGAGCAGTACTTC,CASSSGRDVYEQYF
TRBV28,TRBJ2-3,-,few,TGTGCCAGCAGGCCGGGGGGCACAGATACGCAGTATTTT,CASRPGGTDTQYF
TRBV15,TRBJ2-1,TRBD1,-,TGTGCCACCAGCAGAGGGACAGGGAGCTACAATGAGCAGTTCTTC,CATSRGTGSYNEQFF
TRBV5-1,TRBJ2-4,TRBD1,-,TGCGCCAGCAGTTGGACAGGGGGCGAGGACATTCAGTACTTC,CASSWTGGEDIQYF
TRBV19,TRBJ2-7,TRBD2,once,TGTGCCAGTAGTACGGGAGGGCCAGTCTACGAGCAGTACTTC,CASSTGGPVYEQYF
TRBV28,TRBJ2-1,-,-,TGTGCCAGCAGGCAGGGACTTCCTCCCGGGGAGCAGTTCTTC,CASRQGLPPGEQFF
TRBV2,TRBJ2-2,TRBD1,-,TGTGCCAGGGACAGGGGGCCGAACACCGGGGAGCTGTTTTTT,CARDRGPNTGELFF
TRBV11-2,TRBJ2-3,TRBD2,-,TGTGCCAGCAGCTTGAGAGCGGGAGGGCCTCCGACAGATACGCAGTATTTT,CASSLRAGGPPTDTQYF
TRBV7-2,TRBJ2-3,TRBD2,-,TGTGCCAGCAGCTCACTAGCGGGGGGTGTATCTGATACGCAGTATTTT,CASSSLAGGVSDTQYF
TRBV10-3,TRBJ2-7,TRBD1,-,TGTGCCATCAGTGCGAAGGCTGGGACAGGGGGCCCCTACGAGCAGTACTTC,CAISAKAGTGGPYEQYF
TRBV6-6,TRBJ1-5,-,few,TGTGCCAGCAGGACAAGTACAAAAAGCAATCAGCCCCAGCATTTT,CASRTSTKSNQPQHF
TRBV18,TRBJ2-1,TRBD2,few,TGTGCCAGCTCACCCCCGGGGGGGCTTGGCAATGAGCAGTTCTTC,CASSPPGGLGNEQFF
TRBV18,TRBJ2-7,-,few,TGTGCTTCAGGGAGCGGGCCCTCCTACGAGCAGTACTTC,CASGSGPSYEQYF
TRBV2,TRBJ2-7,-,-,TGTGCCAGCAGCCCCGGCTCCTACGAGCAGTACTTC,CASSPGSYEQYF
TRBV18,TRBJ2-7,-,once,TGTGCCAGCTCACCACAGAAGCCACAGGGTTACGAGCAGTACTTC,CASSPQKPQGYEQYF
TRBV9,TRBJ2-1,-,-,TGTGCCAGCAGCGTAGATGGCCTCAGCTCCTACAATGAGCAGTTCTTC,CASSVDGLSSYNEQFF
TRBV28,TRBJ1-1,-,-,TGTGCCAGCAGTTTAATTCAGGGAGGTGAAGCTTTCTTT,CASSLIQGGEAFF
TRBV6-2/TRBV6-3,TRBJ2-2,TRBD2,-,TGTGCCAGCAGTTATGCGAGCGGGAGGGCCGACACCGGGGAGCTGTTTTTT,CASSYASGRADTGELFF
TRBV18,TRBJ2-2,TRBD1,-,TGTGCCAGCTCACCACTACAGGGGGCCGGGGAGCTGTTTTTT,CASSPLQGAGELFF
TRBV7-2,TRBJ2-5,TRBD1,-,TGTGCCAGCAGCCCCCGGGACAGGGGGGAGATCCAGTACTTC,CASSPRDRGEIQYF
TRBV7-2,TRBJ2-5,TRBD2,once,TGTGCCAGCAGCTTAGAGGGACTAGCAGAGACCCAGTACTTC,CASSLEGLAETQYF
TRBV6-1,TRBJ2-2,-,-,TGTGCCAGCAGTGAGAACAGGGATACCGGGGAGCTGTTTTTT,CASSENRDTGELFF
TRBV7-2,TRBJ1-1,-,-,TGTGCCAGCAGCTTAGTTCAGGGTAACACTGAAGCTTTCTTT,CASSLVQGNTEAFF
TRBV6-5,TRBJ2-7,TRBD1,-,TGTGCCAGCAGTTACCAGGACAGGGCTTACGAGCAGTACTTC,CASSYQDRAYEQYF
TRBV6-5,TRBJ2-1,TRBD1,-,TGTGCCAGCAGTTACCAAGGACAGGGAGTGTATGAGCAGTTCTTC,CASSYQGQGVYEQFF
TRBV5-1,TRBJ1-1,-,-,TGCGCCAGCAGCTTACCACAGGGCACTGAAGCTTTCTTT,CASSLPQGTEAFF
TRBV19,TRBJ1-2,TRBD1,-,TGTGCCAGTAGTCCTGGGACAGGTTATGGCTACACCTTC,CASSPGTGYGYTF
TRBV6-5,TRBJ2-7,-,-,TGTGCCAGCAGTCCCCAGAGCGCTAAAGACTACGAGCAGTACTTC,CASSPQSAKDYEQYF
TRBV5-1,TRBJ2-3,TRBD1,-,TGCGCCAGCAGCCGTGGACAGGGCAGCACAGATACGCAGTATTTT,CASSRGQGSTDTQYF
TRBV9,TRBJ2-3,TRBD1,once,TGTGCCAGCAGCGTGGGGACAGGGGGCCCAGATACGCAGTATTTT,CASSVGTGGPDTQYF
TRBV19,TRBJ2-5,-,-,TGTGCCAGTAGTAGTCAGGGGCGCGGAGAGACCCAGTACTTC,CASSSQGRGETQYF
TRBV19,TRBJ2-5,TRBD2,few,TGTGCCAGTAGTGATAGGACTAGCGGCTTCCAAGAGACCCAGTACTTC,CASSDRTSGFQETQYF
TRBV6-2/TRBV6-3,TRBJ1-6,TRBD1,-,TGTGCCAGCAGTTACGAAGGAGGTGGGGACAGTTATTCACCCCTCCACTTT,CASSYEGGGDSYSPLHF
TRBV10-3,TRBJ2-3,TRBD2,-,TGTGCCATCAGGGGGACTAGCGGGAGGGAAGGAACAGATACGCAGTATTTT,CAIRGTSGREGTDTQYF
TRBV10-3,TRBJ2-3,TRBD1,once,TGTGCCATCAGCGAACAGGGGGCGCGATCCGTACCGCAGTATTTT,CAISEQGARSVPQYF
TRBV29-1,TRBJ2-1,-,-,TGCAGCGTTGTGGCAGGGCAATGGTACAATGAGCAGTTCTTC,CSVVAGQWYNEQFF
TRBV7-2,TRBJ2-1,-,-,TGTGCCAGCAGCTTAGAGGGGGGGGCCTACTCCTACAATGAGCAGTTCTTC,CASSLEGGAYSYNEQFF
TRBV5-1,TRBJ1-1,TRBD1,-,TGCGCCAGCAGCTTGGTTCAGGGGGACACTGAAGCTTTCTTT,CASSLVQGDTEAFF
TRBV5-8,TRBJ2-7,TRBD1,-,TGTGCCAGCAGCCCCGGACAGGGGGCCTACGAGCAGTACTTC,CASSPGQGAYEQYF
TRBV29-1,TRBJ2-3,-,few,TGCAGCGTTGAGACAGGCACAGATACGCAGTATTTT,CSVETGTDTQYF
TRBV4-3,TRBJ2-7,-,-,TGCGCCAGCAGCCAAGATCGCGGATTCTACTACGAGCAGTACTTC,CASSQDRGFYYEQYF
TRBV18,TRBJ2-3,TRBD2,-,TGTGCCAGCTCACCCGGACTAGCGGGACGCACAGATACGCAGTATTTT,CASSPGLAGRTDTQYF
TRBV28,TRBJ2-7,-,-,TGTGCCAGCAGTGTCCCCGGCCTGTGGGTCCCAGGAAACGAGCAGTACTTC,CASSVPGLWVPGNEQYF
TRBV18,TRBJ1-1,-,-,TGTGCCAGCTCACCATTATATACTGGCACTGAAGCTTTCTTT,CASSPLYTGTEAFF
TRBV18,TRBJ1-1,-,-,TGTGCCAGCTCACCATTCGGGGTTTTGAACACTGAAGCTTTCTTT,CASSPFGVLNTEAFF
TRBV3-1/TRBV3-2,TRBJ2-3,-,-,TGTGCCAGCAGCCAAGTGGGGGCAGCAGATACGCAGTATTTT,CASSQVGAADTQYF
TRBV27,TRBJ2-3,TRBD2,-,TGTGCCAGCAGTTCTCGGCGGGAGTCAGATACGCAGTATTTT,CASSSRRESDTQYF
TRBV18,TRBJ1-1,-,-,TGTGCCAGCACCGAGGGCCTGGTCGCTGAAGCTTTCTTT,CASTEGLVAEAFF
TRBV6-5,TRBJ1-2,-,-,TGTGCCAGCAGTTACTCCGGGGGTCGGGGCTACACCTTC,CASSYSGGRGYTF
TRBV4-2,TRBJ2-7,TRBD2,-,TGTGCCAGCAGCCAAGCGGGTGGTGGAGCGGGGACCTACGAGCAGTACTTC,CASSQAGGGAGTYEQYF
TRBV4-3,TRBJ2-5,-,-,TGCGCCAGCAGCCAAGTAGGGGTAGCGACCCAGTACTTC,CASSQVGVATQYF